This T cell receptor (beta chain) was captured by sequencing in a study of radiotherapy plus CTLA-4 blockade in lung cancer. Study as a whole: Objective responses emerged in over 15% of patients, and around 31% attained disease control. Study-level results: After treatment with radiotherapy plus ipilimumab, TCR clones that came from the tumor expanded in blood.

The assay was immunoSEQ multiplex PCR, and TCRdb's table has in-frame clones only and misses some. Of about 68,000 clones listed, around 79% are singletons. Each patient with chemo-refractory metastatic non-small-cell lung cancer was treated with focal radiation plus CTLA-4 blockade using ipilimumab. Losses at the gene ends were 6 bases for V and 7 bases for J; bases not matched to a gene: 19. The CDR3 is 19 residues long. Germline V gene lookup returns CDR1 KGHSH and CDR2 LQKENI. In regard to this clone: As yet, its antigen is unknown.

This TCR was recovered from a human donor with non-small cell lung cancer who had a complete response to radiotherapy plus ipilimumab. This chain connects TRBV18 to TRBJ1-6; TRBD1 matches 9 bases. The sequencing used peripheral blood, collected from a patient treated with radiotherapy plus ipilimumab. CDR3: CASSVSGQGTSTLNSPLHF. CDR3 nucleotides: TGTGCCAGCTCCGTTAGCGGACAGGGGACGTCTACGTTAAATTCACCCCTCCACTTT. The full variable domain, its missing parts supplied by reference TRBV18 and TRBJ1-6, is NAGVMQNPRHLVRRRGQEARLRCSPMKGHSHVYWYRQLPEEGLKFMVYLQKENIIDESGMPKERFSAEFPKEGPSILRIQQVVRGDSAAYFCASSVSGQGTSTLNSPLHFGNGTRLTVT.